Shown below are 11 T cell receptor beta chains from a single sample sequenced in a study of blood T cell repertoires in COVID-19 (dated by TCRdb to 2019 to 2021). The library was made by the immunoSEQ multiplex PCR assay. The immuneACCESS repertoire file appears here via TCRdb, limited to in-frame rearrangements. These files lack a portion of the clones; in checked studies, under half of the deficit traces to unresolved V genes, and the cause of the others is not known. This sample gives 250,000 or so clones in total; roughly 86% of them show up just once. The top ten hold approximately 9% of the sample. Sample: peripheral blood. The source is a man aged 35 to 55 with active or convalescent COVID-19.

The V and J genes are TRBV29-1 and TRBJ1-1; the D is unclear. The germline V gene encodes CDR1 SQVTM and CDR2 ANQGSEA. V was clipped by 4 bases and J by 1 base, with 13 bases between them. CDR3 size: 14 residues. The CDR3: CSVAVKGGNTEAFF. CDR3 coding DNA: TGCAGCGTTGCGGTTAAGGGAGGGAACACTGAAGCTTTCTTT.

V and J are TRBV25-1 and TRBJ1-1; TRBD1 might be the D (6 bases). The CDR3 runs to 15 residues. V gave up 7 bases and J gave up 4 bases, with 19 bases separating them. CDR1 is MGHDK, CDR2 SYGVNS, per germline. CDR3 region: CASTLQGIVGTEAFF. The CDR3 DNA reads TGTGCCAGCACCTTGCAGGGGATCGTGGGCACTGAAGCTTTCTTT.

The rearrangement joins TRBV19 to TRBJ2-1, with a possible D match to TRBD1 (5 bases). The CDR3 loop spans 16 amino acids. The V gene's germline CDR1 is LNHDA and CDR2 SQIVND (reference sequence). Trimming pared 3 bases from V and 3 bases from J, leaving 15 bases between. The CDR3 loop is CASSMALADSYNEQFF. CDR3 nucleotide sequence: TGTGCCAGTAGTATGGCTCTGGCAGACAGCTACAATGAGCAGTTCTTC.

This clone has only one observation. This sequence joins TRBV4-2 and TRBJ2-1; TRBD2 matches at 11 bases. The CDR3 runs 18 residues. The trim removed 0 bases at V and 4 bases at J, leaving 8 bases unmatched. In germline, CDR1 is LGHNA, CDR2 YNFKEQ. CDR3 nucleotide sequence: TGTGCCAGCAGCCAAGAAGGGTCGACTAGCGGGATATACAATGAGCAGTTCTTC. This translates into CASSQEGSTSGIYNEQFF.

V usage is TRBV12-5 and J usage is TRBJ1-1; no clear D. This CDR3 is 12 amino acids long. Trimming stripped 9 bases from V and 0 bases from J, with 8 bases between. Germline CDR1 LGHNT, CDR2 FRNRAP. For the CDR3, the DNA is TGTGCTAGCGGGAACCTGAACACTGAAGCTTTCTTT. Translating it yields CASGNLNTEAFF.

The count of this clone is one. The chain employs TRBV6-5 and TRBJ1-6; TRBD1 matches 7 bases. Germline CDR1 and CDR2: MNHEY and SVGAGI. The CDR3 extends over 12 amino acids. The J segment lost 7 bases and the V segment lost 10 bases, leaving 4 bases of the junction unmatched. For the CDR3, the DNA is TGTGCCACCTGGACAGGAAATTCACCCCTCCACTTT. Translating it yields CATWTGNSPLHF.

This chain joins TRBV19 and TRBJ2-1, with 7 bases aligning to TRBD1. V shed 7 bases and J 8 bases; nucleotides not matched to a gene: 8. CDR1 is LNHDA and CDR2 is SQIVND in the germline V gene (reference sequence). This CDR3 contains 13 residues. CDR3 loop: CASTTGPGYEQFF. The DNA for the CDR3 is TGTGCCAGTACGACAGGGCCGGGCTATGAGCAGTTCTTC.

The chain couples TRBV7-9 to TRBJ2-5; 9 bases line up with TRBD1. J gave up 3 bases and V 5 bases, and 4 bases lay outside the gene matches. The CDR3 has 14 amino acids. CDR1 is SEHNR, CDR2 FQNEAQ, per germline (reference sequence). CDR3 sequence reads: CASSLRDREETQYF. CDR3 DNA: TGTGCCAGCAGCCTGCGGGACAGGGAAGAGACCCAGTACTTC.

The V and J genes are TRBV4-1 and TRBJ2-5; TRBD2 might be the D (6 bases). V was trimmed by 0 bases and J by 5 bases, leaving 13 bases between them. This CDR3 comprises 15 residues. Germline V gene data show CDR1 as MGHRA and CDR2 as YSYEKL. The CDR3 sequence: CASSQDDTREETQYF. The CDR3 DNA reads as TGCGCCAGCAGCCAAGATGACACCCGGGAGGAGACCCAGTACTTC.

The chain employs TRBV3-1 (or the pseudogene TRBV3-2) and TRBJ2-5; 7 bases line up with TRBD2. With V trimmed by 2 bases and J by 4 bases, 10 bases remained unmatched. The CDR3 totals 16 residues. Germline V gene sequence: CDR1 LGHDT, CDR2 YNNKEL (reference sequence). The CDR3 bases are TGTGCCAGCAGCCAACTGAGGGGAGCGGGATCAGAGACCCAGTACTTC. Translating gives CASSQLRGAGSETQYF.

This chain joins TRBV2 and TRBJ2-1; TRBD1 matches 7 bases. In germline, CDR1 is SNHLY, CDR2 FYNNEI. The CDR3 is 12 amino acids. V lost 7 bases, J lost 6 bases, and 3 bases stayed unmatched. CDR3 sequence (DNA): TGTGCCAGCATTAGGGGGCTCAATGAGCAGTTCTTC. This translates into CASIRGLNEQFF.